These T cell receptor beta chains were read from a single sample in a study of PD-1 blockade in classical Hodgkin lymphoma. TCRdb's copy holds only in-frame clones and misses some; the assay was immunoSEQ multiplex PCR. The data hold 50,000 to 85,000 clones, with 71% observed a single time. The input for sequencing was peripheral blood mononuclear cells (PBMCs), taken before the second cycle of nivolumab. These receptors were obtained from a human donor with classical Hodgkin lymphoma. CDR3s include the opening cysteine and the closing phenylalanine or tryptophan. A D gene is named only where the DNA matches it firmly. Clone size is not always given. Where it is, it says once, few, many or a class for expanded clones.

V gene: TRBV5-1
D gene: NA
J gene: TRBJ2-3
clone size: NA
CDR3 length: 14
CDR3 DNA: TGCGCCAGCACTCAGGGGGGGCCTGCAGATACGCAGTATTTT
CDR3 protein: CASTQGGPADTQYF

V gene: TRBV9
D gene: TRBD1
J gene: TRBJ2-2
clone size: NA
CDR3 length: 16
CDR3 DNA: TGTGCCAGCAGCCCCTCCGGGACAGGGGTGACCGGGGAGCTGTTTTTT
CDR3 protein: CASSPSGTGVTGELFF

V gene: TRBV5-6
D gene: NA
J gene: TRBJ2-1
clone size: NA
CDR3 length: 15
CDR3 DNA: TGTGCCAGCAGCAGGGGGTATGGGTCCTACAATGAGCAGTTCTTC
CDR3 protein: CASSRGYGSYNEQFF

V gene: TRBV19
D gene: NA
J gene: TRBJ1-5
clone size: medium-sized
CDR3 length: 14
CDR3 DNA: TGTGCCAGTAGAATTCAGGGCAACAATCAGCCCCAGCATTTT
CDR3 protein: CASRIQGNNQPQHF

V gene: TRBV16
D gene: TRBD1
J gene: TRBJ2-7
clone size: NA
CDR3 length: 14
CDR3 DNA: TGTGCCAGCAGCCTAGGACAGGGGATGACCGAGCAGTACTTC
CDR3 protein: CASSLGQGMTEQYF

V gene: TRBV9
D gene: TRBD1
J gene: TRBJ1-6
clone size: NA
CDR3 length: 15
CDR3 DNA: TGTGCCAGCAGCCCAACAGGGGAGGCCTATTCACCCCTCCACTTT
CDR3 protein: CASSPTGEAYSPLHF

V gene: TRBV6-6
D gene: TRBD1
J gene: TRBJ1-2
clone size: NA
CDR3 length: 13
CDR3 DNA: TGTGCCAGCAGAAGACAGGGTGGATATGGCTACACCTTC
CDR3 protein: CASRRQGGYGYTF

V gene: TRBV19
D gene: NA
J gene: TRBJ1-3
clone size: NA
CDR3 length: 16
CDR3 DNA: TGTGCCAGTAGTATAGCAGGGCTGAGTTCTGGAAACACCATATATTTT
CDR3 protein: CASSIAGLSSGNTIYF

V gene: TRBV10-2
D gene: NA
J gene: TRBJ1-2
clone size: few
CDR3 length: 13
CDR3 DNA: TGCGCCAGCAGTGAGTCGGGGGAATATGGCTACACCTTC
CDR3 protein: CASSESGEYGYTF

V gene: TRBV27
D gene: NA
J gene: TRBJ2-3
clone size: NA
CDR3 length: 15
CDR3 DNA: TGTGCCAGCAGCCCATTCCCGTGGGACACAGATACGCAGTATTTT
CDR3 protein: CASSPFPWDTDTQYF

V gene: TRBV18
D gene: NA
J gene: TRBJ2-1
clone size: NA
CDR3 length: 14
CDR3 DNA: TGTGCCAGCTCTCTCCCAGGGTTCGACAATGAGCAGTTCTTC
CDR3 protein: CASSLPGFDNEQFF

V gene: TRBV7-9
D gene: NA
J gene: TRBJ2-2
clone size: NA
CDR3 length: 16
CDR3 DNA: TGTGCCAGCACTCCCGGGGGCGGATCGAACACCGGGGAGCTGTTTTTT
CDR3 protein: CASTPGGGSNTGELFF

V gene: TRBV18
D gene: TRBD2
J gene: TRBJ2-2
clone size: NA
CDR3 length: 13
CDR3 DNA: TGTGCCAGCCCCCGGGAGGACACCGGGGAGCTGTTTTTT
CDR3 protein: CASPREDTGELFF

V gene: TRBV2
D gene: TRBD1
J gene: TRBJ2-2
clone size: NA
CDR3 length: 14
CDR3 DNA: TGTGCCAGCAAGAGGACAGGATGGGCCGGGGAGCTGTTTTTT
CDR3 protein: CASKRTGWAGELFF

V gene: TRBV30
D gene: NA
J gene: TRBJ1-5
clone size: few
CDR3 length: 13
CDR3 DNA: TGTGCCTCGAGTGGGACCGAGGGTCAGCCCCAGCATTTT
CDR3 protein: CASSGTEGQPQHF

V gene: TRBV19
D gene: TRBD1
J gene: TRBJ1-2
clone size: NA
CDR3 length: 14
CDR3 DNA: TGTGCCAGTAGTCCTGGGACAGGACACTATGGCTACACCTTC
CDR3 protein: CASSPGTGHYGYTF

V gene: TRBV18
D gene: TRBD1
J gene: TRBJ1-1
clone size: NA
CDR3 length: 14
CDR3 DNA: TGTGCCAGCTCACCGATGTCCGGGACAGGGAAAGCTTTCTTT
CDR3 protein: CASSPMSGTGKAFF

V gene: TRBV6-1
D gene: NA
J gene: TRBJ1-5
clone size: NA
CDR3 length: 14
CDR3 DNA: TGTGCCAGCAGTGAAGGGGGGGGGAATCAGCCCCAGCATTTT
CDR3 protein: CASSEGGGNQPQHF

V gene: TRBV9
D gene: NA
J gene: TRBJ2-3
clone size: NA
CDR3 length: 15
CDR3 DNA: TGTGCCAGCAGCGTAGCTCGGGGCAGCACAGATACGCAGTATTTT
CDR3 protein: CASSVARGSTDTQYF